This entry is about one T cell receptor beta chain. PCR amplification relied on 60 Vbeta primers (plus 13 Jbeta primers). The repertoire was sequenced with immunoSEQ multiplex PCR; TCRdb's copy has only in-frame clones and lacks some. The sample consists of 150,000 to 180,000 clones, 80% of them appearing once. These data belong to a study of cytomegalovirus exposure and HLA in healthy donors. Germline-derived CDR1 and CDR2 are SGHAT and FQDESV (reference sequence). V lost 5 bases to trimming and J lost 2 bases, with 16 bases between them. The CDR3 is 15 amino acids. The chain carries TRBV11-1 and TRBJ2-7; D is possibly TRBD2 (5 bases). The material sequenced was PBMCs. This receptor was taken from a man aged 25 to 40 in good health and CMV-seropositive. The CDR3 loop reads CASSPSSIRTYEQYF. CDR3 coding DNA: TGTGCCAGCAGCCCGTCTAGCATTAGGACCTACGAGCAGTACTTC.